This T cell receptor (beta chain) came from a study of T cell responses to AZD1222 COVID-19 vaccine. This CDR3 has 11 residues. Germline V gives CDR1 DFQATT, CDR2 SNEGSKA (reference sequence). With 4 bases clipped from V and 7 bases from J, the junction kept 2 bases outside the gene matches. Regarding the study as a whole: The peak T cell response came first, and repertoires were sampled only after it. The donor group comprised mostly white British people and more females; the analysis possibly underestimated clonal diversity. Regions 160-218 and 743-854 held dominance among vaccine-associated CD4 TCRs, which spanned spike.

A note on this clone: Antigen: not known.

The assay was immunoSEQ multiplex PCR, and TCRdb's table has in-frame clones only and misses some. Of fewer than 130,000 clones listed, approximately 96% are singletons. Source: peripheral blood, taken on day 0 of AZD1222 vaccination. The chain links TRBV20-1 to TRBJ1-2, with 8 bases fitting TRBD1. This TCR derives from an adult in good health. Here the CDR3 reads CSATDRGGYTF. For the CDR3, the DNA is TGCAGTGCTACCGACAGGGGTGGCTACACCTTC.